These 5 T cell receptor beta chains share one sample of origin, sequenced in a study of blood T cell repertoires in COVID-19. Libraries were prepared by immunoSEQ multiplex PCR; TCRdb keeps only in-frame clonotypes and omits some of them. The data show 150,000 to 200,000 clones, with approximately 80% seen just once and about 5.2% held by the top ten. Sequenced sample: PBMCs or T cells enriched from blood (not recorded which). All receptors derive from a man between 65 and 85 years old who had been exposed to COVID-19.

The chain employs TRBV6-5 and TRBJ1-1, with D possibly TRBD1 on 6 matching bases. CDR3 length equals 14 residues. The germline gives CDR1 MNHEY, CDR2 SVGAGI. Trimming shortened V by 6 bases and J by 0 bases, and 11 bases separated the two germline ends. The DNA of the CDR3 is TGTGCCAGCAGCTTAGACAGGTTGAACACTGAAGCTTTCTTT. This encodes CASSLDRLNTEAFF.

This chain connects TRBV3-1 (or the pseudogene TRBV3-2) to TRBJ2-5; 9 bases line up with TRBD2. This CDR3 contains 15 residues. CDR1 and CDR2 from the germline V gene are LGHDT and YNNKEL (reference sequence). V lost 4 bases and J lost 1; bases outside the gene matches: 4. The CDR3 here is CASSPQRGVQETQYF. The DNA of the CDR3 is TGTGCCAGCAGCCCTCAGCGGGGGGTCCAAGAGACCCAGTACTTC.

This clone appeared a single time. The chain links TRBV2 to TRBJ2-1; 7 bases line up with TRBD2. Unmatched junction bases numbered 4, after V lost 2 bases and J lost 6 bases. The CDR3 loop spans 14 amino acids. The germline gives CDR1 SNHLY, CDR2 FYNNEI. The CDR3 spells CASSELGGGNEQFF. Written as DNA, the CDR3 is TGTGCCAGCAGTGAATTAGGCGGGGGCAATGAGCAGTTCTTC.

The rearrangement links TRBV6-6 to TRBJ1-1; TRBD1 is a possible D gene (5 bases). In germline, CDR1 is MNHNY, CDR2 SVGAGI (reference sequence). CDR3 length: 13 amino acids. Trimming shortened V by 2 bases and J by 6 bases, and 10 bases separated the two germline ends. CDR3: CASSYGGRPEAFF. The DNA for the CDR3 is TGTGCCAGCAGTTACGGGGGGAGGCCTGAAGCTTTCTTT.

The chain uses TRBV13 and TRBJ2-7; 7 bases line up with TRBD2. The CDR3 is 15 amino acids. Germline CDR1 is PRHDT and CDR2 is FYEKMQ (reference sequence). After removal of 5 bases from V and 1 base from J, the junction contained 8 bases not matched to a gene. CDR3 sequence: CASSRGAGVSYEQYF. CDR3 coding DNA: TGTGCCAGCAGCCGAGGGGCGGGGGTTTCCTACGAGCAGTACTTC.